This record covers a single T cell receptor beta chain. The data belong to a study of blood T cell repertoires in COVID-19. At the level of the study: Samples came from the United States, Italy and Spain, spanning acute and convalescent COVID-19. PBMCs, B-cell-depleted T cells, or T cells were the source of the cDNA or gDNA that made up the material.

Assay: immunoSEQ multiplex PCR; the TCRdb copy retains only in-frame clones and omits some. The data show roughly 200,000 clones, about four fifths seen once. Germline V CDR1 and CDR2: SGHAT, FQNNGV. CDR3 length: 17 residues. Trimming took 4 bases from V and 4 from J; bases not matched to a gene: 5. The clonotype was recovered from a man aged 55 to 70 with acute or convalescent COVID-19. This sequence joins TRBV11-2 and TRBJ2-2, with 14 bases matching TRBD2. Sequencing was carried out using peripheral blood. The CDR3 loop reads CASSSGLAGARTGELFF. For the CDR3, the DNA is TGTGCCAGCAGCTCGGGACTAGCGGGGGCGCGCACCGGGGAGCTGTTTTTT.